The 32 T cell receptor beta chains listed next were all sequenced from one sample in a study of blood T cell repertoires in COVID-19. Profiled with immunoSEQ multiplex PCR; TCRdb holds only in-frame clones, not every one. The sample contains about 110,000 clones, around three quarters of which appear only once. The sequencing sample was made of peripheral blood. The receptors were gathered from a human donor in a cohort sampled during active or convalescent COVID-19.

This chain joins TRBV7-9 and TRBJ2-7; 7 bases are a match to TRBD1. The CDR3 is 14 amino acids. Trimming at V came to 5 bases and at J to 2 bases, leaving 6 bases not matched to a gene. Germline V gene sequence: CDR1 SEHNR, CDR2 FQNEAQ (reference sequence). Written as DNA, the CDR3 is TGTGCCAGCAGCCTCCGGGACAGAGCCTACGAGCAGTACTTC. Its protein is CASSLRDRAYEQYF.

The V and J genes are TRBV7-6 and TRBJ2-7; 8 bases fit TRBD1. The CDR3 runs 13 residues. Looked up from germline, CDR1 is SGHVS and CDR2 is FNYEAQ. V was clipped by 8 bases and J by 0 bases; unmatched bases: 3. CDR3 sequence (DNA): TGTGCCAGCGGACAGGGCGGCTCCTACGAGCAGTACTTC. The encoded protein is CASGQGGSYEQYF.

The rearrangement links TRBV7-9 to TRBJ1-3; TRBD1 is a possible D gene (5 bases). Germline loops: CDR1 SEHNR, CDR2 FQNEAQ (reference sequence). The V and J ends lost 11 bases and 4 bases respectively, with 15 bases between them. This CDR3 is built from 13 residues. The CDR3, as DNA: TGTGCCTGCCCTACGCGACAGGGAAACACCATATATTTT. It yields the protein CACPTRQGNTIYF.

CDR3 sequence (DNA): TGTGCCAGCAGCTCTGTACAGGGGATAACCTTTTCACCCCTCCACTTT. Translating gives CASSSVQGITFSPLHF. This chain uses TRBV27 with TRBJ1-6, with 7 bases fitting TRBD1. In germline, CDR1 is MNHEY, CDR2 SMNVEV (reference sequence). This CDR3 is 16 amino acids long. Germline trimming cut 6 bases from V and 9 bases from J; bases unmatched to any gene: 14.

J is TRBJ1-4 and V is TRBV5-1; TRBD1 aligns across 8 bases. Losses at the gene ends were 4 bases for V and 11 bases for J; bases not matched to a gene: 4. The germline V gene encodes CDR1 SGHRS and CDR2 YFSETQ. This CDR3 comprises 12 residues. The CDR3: CASSGQGGKLFF. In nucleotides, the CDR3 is TGCGCCAGCAGCGGACAGGGCGGCAAACTGTTTTTT.

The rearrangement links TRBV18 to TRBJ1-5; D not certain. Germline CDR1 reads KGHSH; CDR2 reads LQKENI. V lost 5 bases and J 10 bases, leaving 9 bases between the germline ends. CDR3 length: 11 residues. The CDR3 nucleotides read TGTGCCAGCTCAGGGCGGGGACCCCAGCATTTT. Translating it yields CASSGRGPQHF.

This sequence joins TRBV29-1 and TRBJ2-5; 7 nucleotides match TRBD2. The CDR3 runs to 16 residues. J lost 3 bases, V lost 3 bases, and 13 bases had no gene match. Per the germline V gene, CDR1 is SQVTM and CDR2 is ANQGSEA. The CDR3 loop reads CSVDRTSLRKKETQYF. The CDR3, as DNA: TGCAGCGTTGACCGGACTAGTTTGCGCAAAAAAGAGACCCAGTACTTC.

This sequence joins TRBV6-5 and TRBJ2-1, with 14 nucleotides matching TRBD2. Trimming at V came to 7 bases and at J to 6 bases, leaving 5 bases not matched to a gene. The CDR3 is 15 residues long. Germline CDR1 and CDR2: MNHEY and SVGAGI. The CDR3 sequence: CASKTGTSGSNEQFF. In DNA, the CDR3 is TGTGCCAGCAAGACAGGGACTAGCGGGAGCAATGAGCAGTTCTTC.

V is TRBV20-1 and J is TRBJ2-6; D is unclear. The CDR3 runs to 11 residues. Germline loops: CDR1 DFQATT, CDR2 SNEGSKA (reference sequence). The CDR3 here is CSARKANVLTF. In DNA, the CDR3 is TGCAGCGCCAGGAAAGCCAACGTCCTGACTTTC.

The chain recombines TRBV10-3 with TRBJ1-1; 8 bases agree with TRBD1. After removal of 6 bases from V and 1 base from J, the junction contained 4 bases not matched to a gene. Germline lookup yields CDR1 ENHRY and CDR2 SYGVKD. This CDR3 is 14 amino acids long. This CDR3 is CAIRRQGWNTEAFF. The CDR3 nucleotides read TGTGCCATCAGGCGACAGGGGTGGAACACTGAAGCTTTCTTT.

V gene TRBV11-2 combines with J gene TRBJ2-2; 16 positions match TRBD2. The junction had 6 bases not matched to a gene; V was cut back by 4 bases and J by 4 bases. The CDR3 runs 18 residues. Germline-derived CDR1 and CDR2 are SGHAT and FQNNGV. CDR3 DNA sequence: TGTGCCAGCAGCTCGGGACTAGCGGGGGGGCTGATCACCGGGGAGCTGTTTTTT. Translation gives CASSSGLAGGLITGELFF.

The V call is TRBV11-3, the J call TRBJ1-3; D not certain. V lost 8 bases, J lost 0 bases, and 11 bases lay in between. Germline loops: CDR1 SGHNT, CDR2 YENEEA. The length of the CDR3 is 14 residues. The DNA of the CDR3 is TGTGCCAGCGGCCCCAACACCTCTGGAAACACCATATATTTT. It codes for CASGPNTSGNTIYF.

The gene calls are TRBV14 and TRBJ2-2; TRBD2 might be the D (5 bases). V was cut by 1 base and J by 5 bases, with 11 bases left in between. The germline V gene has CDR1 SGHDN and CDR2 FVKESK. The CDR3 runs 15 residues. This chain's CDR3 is CASSQARPGTGELFF. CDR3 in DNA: TGTGCCAGCAGCCAAGCGAGGCCGGGGACCGGGGAGCTGTTTTTT.

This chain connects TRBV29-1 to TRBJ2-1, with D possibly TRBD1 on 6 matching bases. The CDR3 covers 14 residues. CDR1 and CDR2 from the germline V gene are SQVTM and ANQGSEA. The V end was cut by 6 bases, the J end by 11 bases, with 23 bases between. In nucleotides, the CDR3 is TGCAGCGTCGCCGTTGGCGTGGGGACAATTCAGCAGTTCTTC. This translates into CSVAVGVGTIQQFF.

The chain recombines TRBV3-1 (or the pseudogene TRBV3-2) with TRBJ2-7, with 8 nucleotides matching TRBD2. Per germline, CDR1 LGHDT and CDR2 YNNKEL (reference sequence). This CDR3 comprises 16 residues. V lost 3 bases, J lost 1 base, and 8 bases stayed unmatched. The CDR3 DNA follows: TGTGCCAGCAGCCAGGACCTAGCGGGCCTTTCCTACGAGCAGTACTTC. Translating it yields CASSQDLAGLSYEQYF.

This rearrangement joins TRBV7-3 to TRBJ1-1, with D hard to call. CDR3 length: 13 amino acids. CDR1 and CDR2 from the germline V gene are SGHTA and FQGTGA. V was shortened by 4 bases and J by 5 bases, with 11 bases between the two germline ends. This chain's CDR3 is CASSSNSGTEAFF. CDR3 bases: TGTGCCAGCAGCTCAAACTCGGGGACTGAAGCTTTCTTT.

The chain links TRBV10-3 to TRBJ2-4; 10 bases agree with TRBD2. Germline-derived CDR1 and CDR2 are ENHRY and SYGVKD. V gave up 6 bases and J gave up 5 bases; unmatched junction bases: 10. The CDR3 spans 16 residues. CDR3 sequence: CAIRGSGRAAENIQYF. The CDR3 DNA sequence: TGTGCCATCAGGGGGAGCGGGAGGGCCGCAGAAAACATTCAGTACTTC.

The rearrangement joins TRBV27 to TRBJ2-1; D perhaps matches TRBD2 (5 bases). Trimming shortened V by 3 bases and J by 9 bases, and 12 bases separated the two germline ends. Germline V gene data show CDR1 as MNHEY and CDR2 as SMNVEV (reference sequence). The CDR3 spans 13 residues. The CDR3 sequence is CASSFKSAGEQFF. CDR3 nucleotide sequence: TGTGCCAGCAGTTTTAAGAGTGCGGGTGAGCAGTTCTTC.

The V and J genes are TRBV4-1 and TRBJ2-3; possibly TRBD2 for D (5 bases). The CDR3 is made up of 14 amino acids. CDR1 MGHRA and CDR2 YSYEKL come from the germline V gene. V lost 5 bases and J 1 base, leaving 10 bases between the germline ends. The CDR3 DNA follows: TGCGCCAGCAGCAGAGGGCCCCGCACAGATACGCAGTATTTT. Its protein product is CASSRGPRTDTQYF.

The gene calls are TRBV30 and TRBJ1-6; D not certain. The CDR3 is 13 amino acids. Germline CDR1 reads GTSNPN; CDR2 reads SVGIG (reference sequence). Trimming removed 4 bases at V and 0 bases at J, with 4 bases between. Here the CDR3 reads CAWKSSYNSPLHF. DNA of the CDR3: TGTGCCTGGAAGAGCTCCTATAATTCACCCCTCCACTTT.

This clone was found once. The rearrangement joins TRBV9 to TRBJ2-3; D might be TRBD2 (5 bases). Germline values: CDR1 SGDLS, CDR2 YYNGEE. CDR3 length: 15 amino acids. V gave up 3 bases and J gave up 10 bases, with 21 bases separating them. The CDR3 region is CASSDPRAEVEAQYF. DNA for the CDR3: TGTGCCAGCAGCGACCCGCGGGCCGAGGTGGAGGCGCAGTATTTT. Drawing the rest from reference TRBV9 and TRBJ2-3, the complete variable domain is DSGVTQTPKHLITATGQRVTLRCSPRSGDLSVYWYQQSLDQGLQFLIQYYNGEERAKGNILERFSAQQFPDLHSELNLSSLELGDSALYFCASSDPRAEVEAQYFGPGTRLTVL.

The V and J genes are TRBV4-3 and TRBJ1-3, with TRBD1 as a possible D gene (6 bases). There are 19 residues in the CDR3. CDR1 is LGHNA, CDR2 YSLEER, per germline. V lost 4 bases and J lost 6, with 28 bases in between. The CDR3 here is CASSLLATYEGGVENTIYF. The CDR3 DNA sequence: TGCGCCAGCAGCCTACTCGCCACCTATGAAGGGGGAGTCGAAAACACCATATATTTT.

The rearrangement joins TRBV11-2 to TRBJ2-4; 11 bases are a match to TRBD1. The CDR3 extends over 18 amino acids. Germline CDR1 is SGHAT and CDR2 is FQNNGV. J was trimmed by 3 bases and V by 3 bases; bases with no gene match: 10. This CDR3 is CASSFGGPGQGVKNIQYF. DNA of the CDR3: TGTGCCAGCAGCTTCGGCGGTCCGGGACAGGGGGTCAAAAACATTCAGTACTTC.

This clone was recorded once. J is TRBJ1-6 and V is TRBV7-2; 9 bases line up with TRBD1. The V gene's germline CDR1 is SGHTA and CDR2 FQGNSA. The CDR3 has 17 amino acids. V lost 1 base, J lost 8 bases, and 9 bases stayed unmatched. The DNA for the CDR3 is TGTGCCAGCAGCTTAGGGGACAGGGTACGGGATTATTCACCCCTCCACTTT. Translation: CASSLGDRVRDYSPLHF. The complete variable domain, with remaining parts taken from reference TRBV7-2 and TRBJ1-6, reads GAGVSQSPSNKVTEKGKDVELRCDPISGHTALYWYRQSLGQGLEFLIYFQGNSAPDKSGLPSDRFSAERTGGSVSTLTIQRTQQEDSAVYLCASSLGDRVRDYSPLHFGNGTRLTVT.

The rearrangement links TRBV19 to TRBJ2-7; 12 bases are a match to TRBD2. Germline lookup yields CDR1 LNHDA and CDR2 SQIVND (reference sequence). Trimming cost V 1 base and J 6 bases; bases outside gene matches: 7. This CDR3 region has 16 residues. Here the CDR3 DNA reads TGTGCCAGTAGTATAGCCGGGGGACTAGCGGGCGGCGAGCAGTACTTC. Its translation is CASSIAGGLAGGEQYF.

The CDR3 sequence is CASSPLGLLVGEKLFF. The DNA of the CDR3 is TGTGCCAGCTCACCACTCGGGTTGCTCGTAGGTGAAAAACTGTTTTTT. V is TRBV18 and J is TRBJ1-4; no definite D call. CDR3 length: 16 amino acids. V was pared by 1 base and J by 7 bases, with 16 bases between. Looked up from germline, CDR1 is KGHSH and CDR2 is LQKENI. Supplemented by reference TRBV18 and TRBJ1-4, the full variable domain reads NAGVMQNPRHLVRRRGQEARLRCSPMKGHSHVYWYRQLPEEGLKFMVYLQKENIIDESGMPKERFSAEFPKEGPSILRIQQVVRGDSAAYFCASSPLGLLVGEKLFFGSGTQLSVL.

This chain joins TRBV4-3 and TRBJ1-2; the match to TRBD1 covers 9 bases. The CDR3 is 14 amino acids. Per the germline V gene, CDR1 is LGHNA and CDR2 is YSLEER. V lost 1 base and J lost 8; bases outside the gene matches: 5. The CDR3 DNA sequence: TGCGCCAGCAGCCAAGGGACAGGGGAACTCGGCTACACCTTC. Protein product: CASSQGTGELGYTF.

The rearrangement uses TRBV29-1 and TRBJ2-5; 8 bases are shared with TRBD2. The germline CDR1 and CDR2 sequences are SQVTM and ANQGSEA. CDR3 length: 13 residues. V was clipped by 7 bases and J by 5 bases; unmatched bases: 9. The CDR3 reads CSGSTGGGETQYF. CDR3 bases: TGCAGCGGCTCAACGGGAGGGGGGGAGACCCAGTACTTC. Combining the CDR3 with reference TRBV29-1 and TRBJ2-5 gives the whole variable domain SAVISQKPSRDICQRGTSLTIQCQVDSQVTMMFWYRQQPGQSLTLIATANQGSEATYESGFVIDKFPISRPNLTFSTLTVSNMSPEDSSIYLCSGSTGGGETQYFGPGTRLLVL.

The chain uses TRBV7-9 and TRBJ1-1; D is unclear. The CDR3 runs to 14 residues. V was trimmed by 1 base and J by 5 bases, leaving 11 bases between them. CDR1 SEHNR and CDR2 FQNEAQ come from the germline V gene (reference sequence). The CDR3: CASSLVTGGTEAFF. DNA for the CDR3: TGTGCCAGCAGCTTAGTTACGGGAGGGACTGAAGCTTTCTTT. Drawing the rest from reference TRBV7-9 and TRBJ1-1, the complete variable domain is DTGVSQNPRHKITKRGQNVTFRCDPISEHNRLYWYRQTLGQGPEFLTYFQNEAQLEKSRLLSDRFSAERPKGSFSTLEIQRTEQGDSAMYLCASSLVTGGTEAFFGQGTRLTVV.

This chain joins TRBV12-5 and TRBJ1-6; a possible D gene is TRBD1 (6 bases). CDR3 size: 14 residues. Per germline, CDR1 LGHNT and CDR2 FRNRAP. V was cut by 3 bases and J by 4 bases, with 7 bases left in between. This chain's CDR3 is CASGFGQYNSPLHF. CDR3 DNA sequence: TGTGCTAGTGGTTTTGGACAGTATAATTCACCCCTCCACTTT.

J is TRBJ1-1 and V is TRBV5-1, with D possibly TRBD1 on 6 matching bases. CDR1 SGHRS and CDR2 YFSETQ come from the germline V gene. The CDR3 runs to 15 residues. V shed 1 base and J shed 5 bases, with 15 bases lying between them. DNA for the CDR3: TGCGCCAGCAGCTTGAGAGTACAGGGAGATACTGAAGCTTTCTTT. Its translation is CASSLRVQGDTEAFF.

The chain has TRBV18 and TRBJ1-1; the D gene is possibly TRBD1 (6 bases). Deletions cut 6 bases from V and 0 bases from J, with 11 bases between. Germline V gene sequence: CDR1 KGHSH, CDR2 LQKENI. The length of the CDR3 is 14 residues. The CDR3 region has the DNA TGTGCCAGCTCTCTCGGACAGATGAACACTGAAGCTTTCTTT. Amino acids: CASSLGQMNTEAFF.